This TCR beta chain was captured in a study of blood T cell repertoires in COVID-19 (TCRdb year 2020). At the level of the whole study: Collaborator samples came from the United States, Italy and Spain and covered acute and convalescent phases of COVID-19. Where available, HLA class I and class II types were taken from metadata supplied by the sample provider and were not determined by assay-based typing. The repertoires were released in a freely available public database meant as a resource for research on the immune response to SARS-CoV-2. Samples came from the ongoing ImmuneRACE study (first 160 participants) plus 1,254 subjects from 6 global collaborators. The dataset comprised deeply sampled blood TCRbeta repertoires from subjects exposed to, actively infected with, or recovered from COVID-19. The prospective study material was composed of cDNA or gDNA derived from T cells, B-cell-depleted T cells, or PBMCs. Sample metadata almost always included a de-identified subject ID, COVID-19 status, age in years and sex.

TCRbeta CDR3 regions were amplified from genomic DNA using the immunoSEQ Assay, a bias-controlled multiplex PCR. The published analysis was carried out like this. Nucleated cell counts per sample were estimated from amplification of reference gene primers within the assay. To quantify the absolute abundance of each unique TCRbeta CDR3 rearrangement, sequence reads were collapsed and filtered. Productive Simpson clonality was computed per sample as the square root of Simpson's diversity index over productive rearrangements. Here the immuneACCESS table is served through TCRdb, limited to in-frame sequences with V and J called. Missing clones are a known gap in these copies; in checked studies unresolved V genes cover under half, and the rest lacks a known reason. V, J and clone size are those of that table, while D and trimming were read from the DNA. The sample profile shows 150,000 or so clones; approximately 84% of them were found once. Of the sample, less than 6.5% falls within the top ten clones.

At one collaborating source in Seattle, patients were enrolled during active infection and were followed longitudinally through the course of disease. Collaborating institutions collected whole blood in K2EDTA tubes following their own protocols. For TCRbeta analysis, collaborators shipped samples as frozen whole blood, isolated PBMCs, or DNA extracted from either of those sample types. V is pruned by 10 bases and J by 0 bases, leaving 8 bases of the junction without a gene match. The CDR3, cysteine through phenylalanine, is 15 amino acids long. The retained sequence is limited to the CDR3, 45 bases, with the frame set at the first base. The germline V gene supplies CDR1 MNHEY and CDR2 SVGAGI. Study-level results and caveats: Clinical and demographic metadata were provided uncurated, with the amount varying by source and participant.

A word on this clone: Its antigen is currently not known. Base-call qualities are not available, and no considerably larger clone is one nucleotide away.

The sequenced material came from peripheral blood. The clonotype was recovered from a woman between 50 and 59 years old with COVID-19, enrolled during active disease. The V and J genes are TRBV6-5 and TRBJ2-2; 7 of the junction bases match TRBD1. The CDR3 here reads CATLTDRTNTGELFF. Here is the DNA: TGTGCCACGTTAACGGACAGGACGAACACCGGGGAGCTGTTTTTT.